A selection of T cell receptor beta chains follows, all from one sample in a study of response to subunit inactivated influenza vaccine. TCRdb re-called the RT-PCR reads through MiXCR, storing one row per CDR3 protein. Altogether fewer than 800,000 distinct CDR3 sequences are present, about a sixth being singletons, with the ten largest covering 11%. The material was PBMCs from blood, obtained about 11 days after vaccination. These receptors all stem from a man aged 45 to 65 who received an inactivated influenza vaccine. CDR3s include the opening cysteine and the closing phenylalanine or tryptophan. The D gene is left open where the match is weak. Clone size is shown for a subset of rows, as once, few, many or a class of expanded clone.

TRBV5-1	NA	TRBJ2-2	NA	CASSLVPTGNTGELFF	TGCGCCAGCAGCTTGGTTCCGACAGGGAACACCGGGGAGCTGTTTTTT
TRBV29-1	few	TRBJ2-1	TRBD2	CSVRAGTRSYNEQFF	TGCAGCGTCAGAGCAGGGACTAGGTCCTACAATGAGCAGTTCTTC
TRBV7-9	NA	TRBJ2-1	NA	CASSDRDSRSYNEQFF	TGTGCCAGCAGCGACCGGGACTCTCGCTCCTACAATGAGCAGTTCTTC
TRBV18	few	TRBJ2-5	TRBD1	CASSDPGTDQETQYF	TGTGCCAGCTCGGATCCCGGGACAGACCAAGAGACCCAGTACTTC
TRBV28	NA	TRBJ2-7	TRBD1	CASSLSPGTGSDEQYF	TGTGCCAGCAGTTTATCCCCCGGGACAGGGTCGGACGAGCAGTACTTC
TRBV13	few	TRBJ2-7	TRBD1	CASSFSRGPIYEQYF	TGTGCCAGCAGCTTTTCCAGGGGGCCCATCTACGAGCAGTACTTC
TRBV18	NA	TRBJ2-2	TRBD1	CASSPKTGGVPGELFF	TGTGCCAGCTCACCAAAGACAGGGGGCGTCCCCGGGGAGCTGTTTTTT
TRBV5-1	NA	TRBJ1-4	TRBD1	CASSKATGRGEKLFF	TGCGCCAGCAGCAAAGCGACAGGGAGAGGAGAAAAACTGTTTTTT
TRBV10-2	NA	TRBJ2-7	NA	CASSESYGRFEYEQYF	TGCGCCAGCAGTGAGTCCTATGGACGGTTTGAGTACGAGCAGTACTTC
TRBV5-1	few	TRBJ2-7	TRBD2	CASSLSGAGVEQYF	TGCGCCAGCAGCTTGTCGGGAGCGGGAGTGGAGCAGTACTTC
TRBV7-7	few	TRBJ2-5	TRBD2	CASSLGAGEVETQYF	TGTGCCAGCAGCTTAGGCGCGGGAGAGGTGGAGACCCAGTACTTC
TRBV27	few	TRBJ1-2	TRBD1	CASSLSPGGVGGYTF	TGTGCCAGCAGTTTATCTCCAGGGGGCGTGGGTGGCTACACCTTC
TRBV3-1	few	TRBJ2-2	TRBD1	CASSEAGTANTGELFF	TGTGCCAGCAGCGAAGCCGGGACAGCGAACACCGGGGAGCTGTTTTTT
TRBV27	NA	TRBJ1-2	NA	CASTAGLGQPSGYTF	TGTGCCAGCACCGCCGGGCTCGGGCAACCTTCGGGCTACACCTTC
TRBV20-1	NA	TRBJ2-3	NA	CSARRAADTQYF	TGCAGTGCTAGACGTGCCGCGGATACGCAGTATTTT
TRBV7-3	NA	TRBJ1-1	TRBD1	CASSILQGAQMNTEAFF	TGTGCCAGCAGCATATTACAGGGGGCCCAGATGAACACTGAAGCTTTCTTT
TRBV10-3	NA	TRBJ2-7	TRBD1	CAIRFGTGSHEQYF	TGTGCCATCAGATTCGGGACAGGGAGTCACGAGCAGTACTTC
TRBV7-2	few	TRBJ1-1	NA	CASSLVGQAATEAFF	TGTGCCAGCAGCTTAGTGGGGCAAGCCGCCACTGAAGCTTTCTTT
TRBV5-1	many	TRBJ2-5	NA	CASSLVGSQETQYF	TGCGCCAGCAGCTTGGTTGGCAGCCAAGAGACCCAGTACTTC
TRBV6-1	few	TRBJ2-7	NA	CASSEAGRGYEQYF	TGTGCCAGCAGTGAAGCGGGGAGAGGGTACGAGCAGTACTTC
TRBV10-3	NA	TRBJ1-2	NA	CAISESLGGRYTF	TGTGCCATCAGTGAGTCATTAGGGGGACGCTACACCTTC
TRBV12-3/TRBV12-4	NA	TRBJ2-3	NA	CASGSADAQYF	TGTGCCAGCGGTTCGGCAGATGCGCAGTATTTT
TRBV27	NA	TRBJ2-7	NA	CASSLSFFGQANEQYF	TGTGCCAGCAGTTTATCGTTTTTCGGGCAGGCAAACGAGCAGTACTTC
TRBV5-1	NA	TRBJ1-1	NA	CASSLNGQRTEAFF	TGCGCCAGCAGCTTGAACGGACAGCGCACTGAAGCTTTCTTT
TRBV6-2/TRBV6-3	NA	TRBJ2-7	TRBD2	CASTPGLAFDEQYF	TGTGCCAGCACCCCCGGACTAGCTTTTGACGAGCAGTACTTC
TRBV10-3	few	TRBJ2-5	TRBD1	CAIGGTGDIGAETQYF	TGTGCCATCGGTGGGACAGGGGATATTGGGGCAGAGACCCAGTACTTC
TRBV7-9	few	TRBJ2-1	NA	CASSPSTMGNEQFF	TGTGCCAGCAGCCCCTCCACTATGGGCAATGAGCAGTTCTTC
TRBV12-3/TRBV12-4	few	TRBJ2-5	NA	CASSLVGWQNQETQYF	TGTGCCAGCAGTTTAGTGGGTTGGCAAAACCAAGAGACCCAGTACTTC
TRBV30	NA	TRBJ1-6	NA	CAWGRGGSPLHF	TGTGCCTGGGGTAGGGGCGGATCACCCCTCCACTTT
TRBV20-1	NA	TRBJ1-1	NA	CSAGIPNTEAFF	TGCAGTGCGGGGATCCCGAACACTGAAGCTTTCTTT
TRBV24-1	NA	TRBJ2-5	NA	CATSGTGTLQETQYF	TGTGCCACCAGTGGGACCGGGACACTTCAAGAGACCCAGTACTTC
TRBV12-3/TRBV12-4	NA	TRBJ1-5	NA	CASSLSSGPMNNQPQHF	TGTGCCAGCAGTTTAAGTTCGGGTCCGATGAACAATCAGCCCCAGCATTTT
TRBV29-1	many	TRBJ2-7	TRBD1	CSVDGQGGTYEQYF	TGCAGCGTCGACGGACAGGGGGGGACCTACGAGCAGTACTTC
TRBV20-1	few	TRBJ2-1	TRBD2	CSARGLAGGPSYNEQFF	TGCAGTGCTAGAGGGCTAGCGGGAGGGCCTTCCTACAATGAGCAGTTCTTC
TRBV7-9	NA	TRBJ2-7	TRBD1	CASRGTGSKYEQYF	TGTGCCAGCAGAGGGACAGGGAGTAAATACGAGCAGTACTTC
TRBV24-1	NA	TRBJ2-1	TRBD1	CATSDPRTGGNNEQFF	TGTGCCACCAGTGATCCCCGGACAGGGGGGAACAATGAGCAGTTCTTC
TRBV7-2	many	TRBJ2-5	NA	CASSSDRQETQYF	TGTGCCAGCAGCTCGGACAGACAAGAGACCCAGTACTTC
TRBV7-2	NA	TRBJ2-7	TRBD1	CASSFRTQGARYEQYF	TGTGCCAGCAGCTTTCGAACACAGGGGGCACGCTACGAGCAGTACTTC
TRBV20-1	NA	TRBJ2-6	NA	CSASRGAGANVLTF	TGCAGTGCTAGTCGAGGGGCTGGGGCCAACGTCCTGACTTTC
TRBV2	few	TRBJ1-1	NA	CASSDRANTEAFF	TGTGCCAGCAGTGACAGGGCGAACACTGAAGCTTTCTTT
TRBV27	many	TRBJ2-3	NA	CASRKGGTQYF	TGTGCCAGCAGGAAGGGGGGTACGCAGTATTTT
TRBV7-9	once	TRBJ2-3	TRBD1	CASSFRGQWADTQYF	TGTGCCAGCAGCTTCAGGGGGCAATGGGCAGATACGCAGTATTTT
TRBV29-1	few	TRBJ2-5	TRBD1	CSVDWTGQETQYF	TGCAGCGTGGACTGGACAGGACAAGAGACCCAGTACTTC
TRBV18	NA	TRBJ2-1	NA	CASSPRNQGSYNEQFF	TGTGCCAGCTCACCAAGGAATCAGGGTTCCTACAATGAGCAGTTCTTC
TRBV2	few	TRBJ1-2	NA	CASSPTGALPYGYTF	TGTGCCAGCAGTCCCACCGGGGCCCTCCCCTATGGCTACACCTTC
TRBV5-8	NA	TRBJ2-1	NA	CASSFEGSYNEQFF	TGTGCCAGCAGCTTTGAGGGGTCCTACAATGAGCAGTTCTTC
TRBV9	many	TRBJ2-7	TRBD1	CASSPRDRPYEQYF	TGTGCCAGCAGCCCCCGGGACAGGCCCTACGAGCAGTACTTC
TRBV5-1	NA	TRBJ2-2	NA	CASSPGRINTGELFF	TGCGCCAGCAGCCCCGGACGGATCAACACCGGGGAGCTGTTTTTT
TRBV12-3/TRBV12-4	NA	TRBJ2-3	TRBD2	CASRTSGGADTQYF	TGTGCCAGCAGGACTAGCGGGGGGGCAGATACGCAGTATTTT